A selection of T cell receptor beta chains follows, all from one sample in a study of blood T cell repertoires in COVID-19. Here immunoSEQ multiplex PCR was the method, and the copy in TCRdb shows in-frame clones only, minus some. The sample holds 250,000 to 350,000 clones; 86% are singletons and the top ten take approximately 14%. The material sequenced was peripheral blood. The source is a woman in her 70s with COVID-19, enrolled during active disease. The CDR3 runs from the conserved cysteine through the conserved F or W.

TRBV29-1,CSVATGGDETQYF
TRBV7-2,CASSFTLGDTEAFF
TRBV5-1,CASSFAGTSFFEQYF
TRBV2,CASTTLTGDLPLHF
TRBV3-1/TRBV3-2,CASSLKRGKYEQYF
TRBV6-5,CASTSTGHNSPLHF
TRBV10-3,CAISESGTGTSGNTIYF
TRBV7-2,CASSLISGTSGGGGTQYF
TRBV2,CASKGQGLTEAFF
TRBV19,CASSASGSSYEQYF
TRBV3-1/TRBV3-2,CASSHLWTGSTDTQYF
TRBV7-9,CASRNREGETQYF
TRBV30,CASTWDRVRDTQYF
TRBV2,CASSERDYNEQFF
TRBV21-1,CASSKARDRSHYSNQPQHF
TRBV11-2,CASSPWGGGGADQETQYF
TRBV28,CASSPPANEQYF
TRBV29-1,CSVEGARGGTEAFF
TRBV5-6,CASTGRTSYEQYF
TRBV2,CASSDRGRNSPLHF
TRBV5-1,CASSLDDSSQETQYF
TRBV6-2/TRBV6-3,CASSGRNQPQHF
TRBV6-2/TRBV6-3,CASSRLLAGGRETQYF
TRBV2,CASSITGGPSNQPQHF
TRBV5-1,CASSLNSGTAYEQYF
TRBV10-3,CAIMRELSTDTQYF
TRBV19,CASSLGGFNSPLHF
TRBV9,CASSVGWQGKSVRYNEQFF
TRBV7-9,CASSSENYYNSPLHF
TRBV7-2,CASSLAWGGENTQYF
TRBV14,CASSQWGQGEKLFF
TRBV19,CASSAGQSNTEAFF
TRBV5-8,CASSLITRLLIF
TRBV11-1,CASSLVGGNYGYTF